This T cell receptor (beta chain) originates from a study of T-cell memory formation after mild COVID-19. Study-wide findings and caveats: A subset of responding clones appeared in pre-infection memory, suggesting cross-reactive memory joined.

A word on this clonotype: Its antigen is unidentified.

CDR3 size: 15 residues. Deletions cut 1 base from V and 1 base from J, with 10 bases between. Per germline, CDR1 MGHRA and CDR2 YSYEKL. TCRdb reprocessed the 5' RACE reads via MiXCR and lists one record per CDR3 protein. There are fewer than 40,000 distinct CDR3 sequences in the sample; around 7.7% occur only once, and less than 30% lies in the top ten. The sequence was obtained from a man in his late teens or twenties who had mild COVID-19 (a few samples of this study predate the infection). Cell type and time point are not known. J is TRBJ1-1 and V is TRBV4-1, with a weak D call TRBD1 (5 bases). The specimen was PBMCs or a T cell subset sorted from them (not recorded which). CDR3 nucleotides: TGCGCCAGCAGCCAAGGGCGGGGACGGAACACTGAAGCTTTCTTT. It codes for CASSQGRGRNTEAFF.